Presented here are 2 T cell receptor beta chains from one specimen sequenced in a study of PD-L1 blockade in urothelial cancer. The time point: pretreatment peripheral blood. Assay used: immunoSEQ multiplex PCR; TCRdb lists only in-frame clones, some missing. The data contain 40,000 to 50,000 clones, about 88% of them singletons. This material consisted of PBMCs, taken around atezolizumab (anti-PD-L1) treatment. The source of these receptors is a man between 65 and 85 years old with urothelial cancer.

The chain is built from TRBV11-2 and TRBJ2-7; TRBD1 is a possible D gene (6 bases). Germline CDR1 reads SGHAT; CDR2 reads FQNNGV. This CDR3 has 15 amino acids. Trimming took 5 bases from V and 0 from J, leaving 14 bases between them. Here the CDR3 reads CASSRGQDISYEQYF. In DNA form, the CDR3 reads TGTGCCAGCAGCAGGGGACAAGACATCTCCTACGAGCAGTACTTC.

The chain has TRBV19 and TRBJ2-5, with TRBD1 matching over 8 bases. Trimming removed 5 bases from V and 2 bases from J; junction bases left unmatched: 4. This CDR3 has 14 amino acids. Looked up from germline, CDR1 is LNHDA and CDR2 is SQIVND (reference sequence). The CDR3 coding sequence is TGTGCCAGTAGTGCGGACAGGGCGCAAGAGACCCAGTACTTC. This translates into CASSADRAQETQYF.